This entry describes one TCR beta chain. Its antigen is unidentified. TCRdb re-called the RACE reads with MiXCR, one entry per CDR3 protein. This table holds about 89,000 distinct CDR3 sequences, 9.5% to 11% found once. Time point specified: patch test 2, 6 weeks after DPC sensitization. Stated treatment: therapeutic diphenylcyclopropenone sensitization with weekly scalp DPC. The data were taken from a study of human T cells and chemical hapten exposure. Study-level points and caveats: Versus controls, expanded TCRs had significantly more large CDR3 similarity clusters.

J gave up 3 bases and V 0 bases, and 8 bases lay outside the gene matches. From germline, CDR1 is SGHDN and CDR2 FVKESK. CDR3 length: 17 residues. This TCR was recovered from a man in his forties with alopecia areata. Some clones in this sample may be carry-over from other donors' samples. This sample comprised whole blood, obtained in connection with sensitization to the hapten diphenylcyclopropenone (DPC). V gene TRBV14 combines with J gene TRBJ2-3; TRBD1 matches 8 bases. The CDR3 here is CASSQDRRTGWTDTQYF. The CDR3 DNA reads TGTGCCAGCAGCCAAGATAGAAGGACAGGGTGGACAGATACGCAGTATTTT.